Below, 25 T cell receptor beta chains from the same sample are listed, as sequenced in a study of cytomegalovirus exposure and HLA in healthy donors. Use of 60 Vbeta and 13 Jbeta primers characterized the PCR. Clones were sequenced by immunoSEQ multiplex PCR, and TCRdb holds only the in-frame ones, with some missing. Among roughly 89,000 clones listed, over 75% were seen once. The specimen sequenced was PBMCs. The source is a man aged 18 to 29 in good health and CMV-seronegative.

This clone is a singleton in its sample. V usage is TRBV10-3 and J usage is TRBJ2-3; possible D gene TRBD1, 5 bases. Germline values: CDR1 ENHRY, CDR2 SYGVKD. Trimming took 4 bases from V and 5 from J, leaving 7 bases between them. The CDR3 totals 12 residues. The CDR3 reads CAISGGGDTQYF. The CDR3 DNA is TGTGCCATCAGTGGGGGCGGAGATACGCAGTATTTT.

This clone turned up a few times. Other DNA sequences within the sample encode an identical CDR3. The chain uses TRBV5-1 and TRBJ2-7; maybe TRBD1 (6 bases). Between the trimmed V and J ends, which lost 2 bases and 4 bases, there was a span of 10 bases. The germline V gene has CDR1 SGHRS and CDR2 YFSETQ. The CDR3 runs 13 residues. The CDR3: CASSLGGTYEQYF. In DNA, the CDR3 is TGCGCCAGCAGCTTAGGGGGAACATACGAGCAGTACTTC.

This clone was observed once. This chain uses TRBV7-9 with TRBJ2-5; D might be TRBD1 (5 bases). The V gene's germline CDR1 is SEHNR and CDR2 FQNEAQ (reference sequence). V was trimmed by 0 bases and J by 0 bases, leaving 11 bases between them. The CDR3 runs to 16 residues. The CDR3 reads CASSLAPGQDQETQYF. CDR3 coding DNA: TGTGCCAGCAGCTTAGCGCCAGGACAAGACCAAGAGACCCAGTACTTC.

The chain employs TRBV4-2 and TRBJ2-7, with 11 bases lining up with TRBD2. Germline CDR1 and CDR2: LGHNA and YNFKEQ. V was pared by 0 bases and J by 2 bases, with 9 bases of the junction left unmatched. This CDR3 region has 18 residues. The CDR3 spells CASSQEGLAGGLPYEQYF. As DNA, the CDR3 is TGTGCCAGCAGCCAAGAGGGGCTAGCGGGGGGTCTACCCTACGAGCAGTACTTC.

The chain links TRBV10-1 to TRBJ2-3; weak D call: TRBD2 (6 bases). Germline CDR1 reads WNHNN; CDR2 reads SYGVQD (reference sequence). With 3 bases removed from V and 5 bases from J, the gap between germline ends came to 12 bases. The CDR3 spans 14 residues. The CDR3, as DNA: TGCGCCAGCAGTGATGGAGGGCGCGGAGATACGCAGTATTTT. Amino acid sequence: CASSDGGRGDTQYF.

The genes are TRBV5-1 and TRBJ1-1; D perhaps matches TRBD1 (5 bases). This CDR3 has 14 residues. Trimming left V 2 bases short and J 5 bases short, with 13 bases between. Germline V gene sequence: CDR1 SGHRS, CDR2 YFSETQ. As DNA, the CDR3 is TGCGCCAGCAGCTTAGGTGGGGGGGTGACTGAAGCTTTCTTT. Its translation is CASSLGGGVTEAFF.

The chain is built from TRBV5-1 and TRBJ1-3; D possibly corresponds to TRBD1 (6 bases). Trimming cost V 4 bases and J 0 bases, with 11 bases left between them. CDR1 and CDR2 (germline): SGHRS, YFSETQ. This CDR3 spans 15 amino acids. The CDR3, as DNA: TGCGCCAGCAGCCGGGACACCAGCTCTGGAAACACCATATATTTT. Its protein product is CASSRDTSSGNTIYF.

Turning to this clone: The junction departs from the called germline gene at one end, perhaps through a read error. This chain connects TRBV7-9 to TRBJ1-2; TRBD1 matches at 10 bases. In germline, CDR1 is SEHNR, CDR2 FQNEAQ (reference sequence). The CDR3 totals 13 residues. The DNA of the CDR3 is TGTGCCAGCAGCCTAAACCGACAGGGGGCCGGGTCCTTC. Protein: CASSLNRQGAGSF.

V is TRBV19 and J is TRBJ1-1, with a tentative D call TRBD1 (6 bases). In germline, CDR1 is LNHDA, CDR2 SQIVND (reference sequence). The length of the CDR3 is 14 residues. Trimming removed 1 base at V and 5 bases at J, with 11 bases between. The CDR3 nucleotides read TGTGCCAGTAGTATAGCGGTCAGGGGTACTGAAGCTTTCTTT. This encodes CASSIAVRGTEAFF.

The chain combines TRBV10-1 with TRBJ2-7, with a tentative D call TRBD2 (6 bases). This CDR3 has 14 residues. Per germline, CDR1 WNHNN and CDR2 SYGVQD (reference sequence). The ends were cut back, 4 bases at V and 2 bases at J, with 12 bases in the middle. The CDR3 DNA sequence: TGCGCCAGCAGTGCCGGGACTCCCCCCTACGAGCAGTACTTC. The encoded protein is CASSAGTPPYEQYF.

The chain uses TRBV7-9 and TRBJ1-6; 9 bases are shared with TRBD1. J gave up 5 bases and V 6 bases, and 5 bases lay outside the gene matches. Per the germline V gene, CDR1 is SEHNR and CDR2 is FQNEAQ (reference sequence). The CDR3 covers 15 residues. The CDR3 sequence is CASRSGTGNNSPLHF. Here the CDR3 DNA reads TGTGCCAGCAGGTCAGGGACAGGGAATAATTCACCCCTCCACTTT.

The chain is built from TRBV18 and TRBJ2-3; 7 bases map to TRBD1. The CDR3 loop spans 13 amino acids. The V gene end was trimmed by 10 bases and the J gene end by 2 bases; junction bases not matched to a gene: 6. CDR1 and CDR2 (germline): KGHSH, LQKENI. The CDR3 loop is CATEGADTDTQYF. The CDR3 DNA sequence: TGTGCCACCGAGGGGGCAGACACAGATACGCAGTATTTT. Full variable domain (rest looked up from reference TRBV18 and TRBJ2-3): NAGVMQNPRHLVRRRGQEARLRCSPMKGHSHVYWYRQLPEEGLKFMVYLQKENIIDESGMPKERFSAEFPKEGPSILRIQQVVRGDSAAYFCATEGADTDTQYFGPGTRLTVL.

The chain links TRBV7-8 to TRBJ2-1, with TRBD2 identical over 13 bases. V lost 2 bases to trimming and J lost 2 bases; unmatched junction nucleotides: 9. The germline V gene has CDR1 SGHVS and CDR2 FQNEAQ. This CDR3 has 19 residues. This CDR3 reads CASSLLFRGLAGPYNEQFF. CDR3 nucleotides: TGTGCCAGCAGCTTATTGTTTAGGGGACTAGCGGGGCCCTACAATGAGCAGTTCTTC.

This clone occurred a few times. This CDR3 reads CASSYSAAPNVGQETQYF. The CDR3 region has the DNA TGTGCCAGCAGTTACTCTGCGGCACCGAACGTTGGACAAGAGACCCAGTACTTC. This sequence joins TRBV6-8 and TRBJ2-5; D is ambiguous. The ends were cut back, 0 bases at V and 2 bases at J, with 19 bases in the middle. The CDR3 runs 18 residues. Germline-derived CDR1 and CDR2 are MNHGY and SAAAGT.

CDR3: CASRLSGSTGELFF. The CDR3 nucleotides are TGTGCCAGCAGACTATCCGGGAGCACCGGGGAGCTGTTTTTT. The rearrangement joins TRBV6-6 to TRBJ2-2, with D possibly TRBD2 on 6 matching bases. Germline CDR1 and CDR2: MNHNY and SVGAGI (reference sequence). V shed 6 bases and J shed 4 bases, with 12 bases lying between them. The CDR3 is made up of 14 amino acids.

This chain links TRBV19 with TRBJ2-7; 7 bases are shared with TRBD1. Trimming cost V 4 bases and J 6 bases; bases outside gene matches: 18. Germline CDR1 and CDR2: LNHDA and SQIVND (reference sequence). The CDR3 length is 17 residues. CDR3 loop: CASSTIHGQVVGTEQYF. In DNA, the CDR3 is TGTGCCAGTAGTACGATCCACGGACAGGTCGTTGGCACCGAGCAGTACTTC.

V gene TRBV19 combines with J gene TRBJ2-5; TRBD1 agrees at 9 bases. Germline V gene lookup returns CDR1 LNHDA and CDR2 SQIVND (reference sequence). The CDR3 runs to 16 residues. V gave up 4 bases and J gave up 5 bases; unmatched junction bases: 11. CDR3: CASSSHLGQGGETQYF. The CDR3 DNA reads TGTGCCAGTAGTAGCCACCTGGGACAGGGCGGCGAGACCCAGTACTTC.

The J gene is TRBJ1-1, the V gene TRBV6-5; D might be TRBD1 (6 bases). CDR1 and CDR2 (germline): MNHEY, SVGAGI. V lost 6 bases and J lost 1, with 9 bases in between. The CDR3 consists of 13 residues. The CDR3 spells CASSLQGNTEAFF. The CDR3 nucleotides read TGTGCCAGCAGCCTACAGGGGAACACTGAAGCTTTCTTT.

The chain recombines TRBV4-1 with TRBJ2-3; 14 bases agree with TRBD2. The germline V gene has CDR1 MGHRA and CDR2 YSYEKL. V lost 5 bases and J lost 0; bases outside the gene matches: 13. The CDR3 has 20 amino acids. The CDR3 DNA reads as TGCGCCAGCAGCACTAAACCAGGGGGACTAGCGGGGGTAAGCACAGATACGCAGTATTTT. Its protein product is CASSTKPGGLAGVSTDTQYF.

The chain couples TRBV6-5 to TRBJ1-1; D is undetermined. V was cut by 6 bases and J by 0 bases, with 8 bases left in between. Germline V gives CDR1 MNHEY, CDR2 SVGAGI. The CDR3 is made up of 13 amino acids. The DNA of the CDR3 is TGTGCCAGCAGGCAGAACATGAACACTGAAGCTTTCTTT. Amino acids: CASRQNMNTEAFF.

The V call is TRBV2, the J call TRBJ1-2, with 7 bases aligning to TRBD1. V was pared by 3 bases and J by 8 bases, with 6 bases of the junction left unmatched. The germline V gene encodes CDR1 SNHLY and CDR2 FYNNEI. This CDR3 comprises 13 residues. DNA for the CDR3: TGTGCCAGCAGTGAGAACCGGGACAGAGGCTACACCTTC. Amino acids: CASSENRDRGYTF.

This clone occurred a few times. The V and J genes are TRBV4-1 and TRBJ1-4, with a weak D call TRBD1 (6 bases). The length of the CDR3 is 18 residues. Per germline, CDR1 MGHRA and CDR2 YSYEKL. V dropped 1 base and J dropped 0 bases, with 15 bases sitting between them. The CDR3 coding sequence is TGCGCCAGCAGCCAAGTGTCGGGGGGCTTCTCAACTAATGAAAAACTGTTTTTT. Protein: CASSQVSGGFSTNEKLFF.

The J gene is TRBJ1-2, the V gene TRBV10-3; 7 nucleotides agree with TRBD1. The CDR3 extends over 13 amino acids. CDR1 ENHRY and CDR2 SYGVKD come from the germline V gene. Trimming removed 4 bases from V and 8 bases from J; junction bases left unmatched: 7. The CDR3 here is CAISVEGAGGYTF. CDR3 sequence (DNA): TGTGCCATCAGTGTGGAGGGGGCGGGGGGCTACACCTTC.

The chain joins TRBV5-1 to TRBJ2-3; D may be TRBD1 (6 bases). V was clipped by 2 bases and J by 2 bases, with 12 bases between them. Germline CDR1 SGHRS, CDR2 YFSETQ. This CDR3 has 15 residues. DNA for the CDR3: TGCGCCAGCAGCTTAGGACAGCTGATCACAGATACGCAGTATTTT. This translates into CASSLGQLITDTQYF.

The chain couples TRBV6-1 to TRBJ1-5, with 7 bases that match TRBD1. The CDR3 extends over 14 amino acids. Germline CDR1 MNHNS, CDR2 SASEGT. J gave up 7 bases and V 5 bases, and 8 bases lay outside the gene matches. CDR3 region: CASSPDRVRQPQHF. The CDR3 DNA follows: TGTGCCAGCAGTCCCGACAGGGTCCGGCAGCCCCAGCATTTT.